This T cell receptor (beta chain) was sequenced in a study of Ad26.COV2.S vaccination and SARS-CoV-2 variants. Study information: In the study, Ad26.COV2.S was injected intramuscularly once, or twice 56 days apart.

Note on this clone: Its antigen is unknown.

The treatment is: about 20 received Ad26.COV2.S at low or high dose, single or two shots; a few received placebo; per-sample allocation not given. Day 63 after the first vaccine or placebo injection was the time point for sampling. Clones were sequenced by immunoSEQ multiplex PCR, and TCRdb holds only the in-frame ones, with some missing. Among roughly 400,000 clones listed, 90% were seen once. Regarding the study as a whole: After vaccination, substantial breadth of spike-specific CD8+ and CD4+ responses was reported. Measures of TCR breadth and depth may have fallen short of total T cell responses. Similar non-spike TCR breadth was seen in vaccine and placebo recipients.

The sequence was obtained from a person aged 18-60 years who received the Ad26.COV2.S COVID-19 vaccine or a placebo. Here the sequenced sample was peripheral blood, taken in a trial of Ad26.COV2.S vaccine versus placebo.

The CDR3 nucleotides are TGTGCCAGCAGCGTAGGCGGAGGACTAGCGGGTCGGCAGTTCTTC. Its translation: CASSVGGGLAGRQFF. J is TRBJ2-1 and V is TRBV9, with 11 bases matching TRBD2. The CDR3 sequence is 15 residues long. The V and J ends lost 0 bases and 12 bases, in that order; junction bases with no gene match: 8. From germline, CDR1 is SGDLS and CDR2 YYNGEE. Full variable domain (rest looked up from reference TRBV9 and TRBJ2-1): DSGVTQTPKHLITATGQRVTLRCSPRSGDLSVYWYQQSLDQGLQFLIQYYNGEERAKGNILERFSAQQFPDLHSELNLSSLELGDSALYFCASSVGGGLAGRQFFGPGTRLTVL.